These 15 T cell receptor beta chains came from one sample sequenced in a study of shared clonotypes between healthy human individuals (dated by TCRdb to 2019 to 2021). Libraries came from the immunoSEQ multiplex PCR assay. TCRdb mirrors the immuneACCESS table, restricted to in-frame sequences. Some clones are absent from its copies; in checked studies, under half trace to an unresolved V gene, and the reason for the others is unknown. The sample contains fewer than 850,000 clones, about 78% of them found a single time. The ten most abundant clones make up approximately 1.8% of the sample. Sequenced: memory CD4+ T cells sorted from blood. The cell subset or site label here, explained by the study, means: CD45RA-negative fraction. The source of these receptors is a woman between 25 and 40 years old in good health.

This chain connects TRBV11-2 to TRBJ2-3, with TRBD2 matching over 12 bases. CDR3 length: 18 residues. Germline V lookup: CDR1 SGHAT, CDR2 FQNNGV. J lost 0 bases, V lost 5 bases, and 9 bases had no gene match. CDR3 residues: CASSPTKTSGGSTDTQYF. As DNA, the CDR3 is TGTGCCAGCAGCCCCACGAAGACTAGCGGGGGTAGCACAGATACGCAGTATTTT.

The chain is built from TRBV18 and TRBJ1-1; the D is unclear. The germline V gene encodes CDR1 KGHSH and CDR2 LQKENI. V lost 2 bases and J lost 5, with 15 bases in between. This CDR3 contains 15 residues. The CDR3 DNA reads TGTGCCAGCTCACCATCGACCTTCGCGGAGACTGAAGCTTTCTTT. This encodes CASSPSTFAETEAFF.

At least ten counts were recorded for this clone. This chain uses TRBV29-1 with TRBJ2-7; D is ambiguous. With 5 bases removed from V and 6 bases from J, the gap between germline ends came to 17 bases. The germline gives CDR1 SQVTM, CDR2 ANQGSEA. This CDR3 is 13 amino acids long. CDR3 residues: CSVRDGQLSEQYF. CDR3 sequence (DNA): TGCAGCGTTCGAGACGGGCAGTTATCCGAGCAGTACTTC.

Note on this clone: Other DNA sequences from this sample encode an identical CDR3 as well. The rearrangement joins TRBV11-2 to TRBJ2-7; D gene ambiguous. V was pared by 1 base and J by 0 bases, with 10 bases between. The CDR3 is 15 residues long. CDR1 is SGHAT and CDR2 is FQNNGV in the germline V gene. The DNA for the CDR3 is TGTGCCAGCAGCTTAGTGGCCGTGAGCTCCTACGAGCAGTACTTC. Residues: CASSLVAVSSYEQYF.

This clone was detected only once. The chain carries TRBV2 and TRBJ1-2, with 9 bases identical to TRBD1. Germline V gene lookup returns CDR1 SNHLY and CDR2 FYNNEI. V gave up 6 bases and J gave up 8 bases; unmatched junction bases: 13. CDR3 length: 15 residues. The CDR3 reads CASRETLGTGFGYTF. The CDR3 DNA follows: TGTGCCAGCAGAGAAACTCTCGGGACAGGGTTCGGCTACACCTTC.

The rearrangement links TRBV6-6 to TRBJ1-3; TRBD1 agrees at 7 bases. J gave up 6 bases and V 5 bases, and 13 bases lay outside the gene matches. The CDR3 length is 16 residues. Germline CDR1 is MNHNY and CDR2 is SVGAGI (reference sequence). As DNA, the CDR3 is TGTGCCAGCAGTCAAACCCGACAGGGTGGTAAAAACACCATATATTTT. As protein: CASSQTRQGGKNTIYF.

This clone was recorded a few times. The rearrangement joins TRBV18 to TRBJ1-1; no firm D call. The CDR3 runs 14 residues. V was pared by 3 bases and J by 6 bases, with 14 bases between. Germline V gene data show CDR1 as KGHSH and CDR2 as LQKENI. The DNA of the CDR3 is TGTGCCAGCTCACCGACGGATACGAAGGCTGAAGCTTTCTTT. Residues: CASSPTDTKAEAFF.

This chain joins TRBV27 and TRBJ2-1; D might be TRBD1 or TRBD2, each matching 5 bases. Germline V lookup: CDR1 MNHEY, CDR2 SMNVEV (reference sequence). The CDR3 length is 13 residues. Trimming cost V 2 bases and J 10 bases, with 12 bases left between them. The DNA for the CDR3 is TGTGCCAGCAGTTTAGGGGCGGGTGGGGAGCAGTTCTTC. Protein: CASSLGAGGEQFF.

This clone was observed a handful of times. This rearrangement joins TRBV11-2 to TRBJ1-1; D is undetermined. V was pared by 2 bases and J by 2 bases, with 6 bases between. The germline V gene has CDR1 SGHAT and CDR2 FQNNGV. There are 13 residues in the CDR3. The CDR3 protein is CASSLLGNTEAFF. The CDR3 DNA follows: TGTGCCAGCAGCTTACTCGGTAACACTGAAGCTTTCTTT.

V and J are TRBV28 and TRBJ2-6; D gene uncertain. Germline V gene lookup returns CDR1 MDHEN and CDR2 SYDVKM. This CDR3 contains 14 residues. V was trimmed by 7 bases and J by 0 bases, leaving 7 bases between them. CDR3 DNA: TGTGCCAGCAACGAAATCTCTGGGGCCAACGTCCTGACTTTC. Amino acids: CASNEISGANVLTF.

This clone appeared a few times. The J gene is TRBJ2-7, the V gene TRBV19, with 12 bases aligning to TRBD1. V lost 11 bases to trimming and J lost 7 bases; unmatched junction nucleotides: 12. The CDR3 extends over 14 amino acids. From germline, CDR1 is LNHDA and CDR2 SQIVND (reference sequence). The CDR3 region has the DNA TGTGCCTCGACTCCCGGGACAGGGGGCATTGAGCAGTACTTC. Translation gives CASTPGTGGIEQYF.

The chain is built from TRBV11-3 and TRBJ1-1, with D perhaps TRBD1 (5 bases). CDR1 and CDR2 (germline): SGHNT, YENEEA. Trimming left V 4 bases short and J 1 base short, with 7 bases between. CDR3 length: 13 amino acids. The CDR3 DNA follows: TGTGCCAGCAGCTGGGGGTCGAACACTGAAGCTTTCTTT. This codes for CASSWGSNTEAFF.

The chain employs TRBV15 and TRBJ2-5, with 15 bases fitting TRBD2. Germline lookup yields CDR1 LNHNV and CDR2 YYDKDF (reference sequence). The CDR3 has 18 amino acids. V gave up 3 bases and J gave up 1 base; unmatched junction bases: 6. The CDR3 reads CATSSGTSGRTAQETQYF. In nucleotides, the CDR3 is TGTGCCACCAGCAGCGGGACTAGCGGGAGGACCGCCCAAGAGACCCAGTACTTC.

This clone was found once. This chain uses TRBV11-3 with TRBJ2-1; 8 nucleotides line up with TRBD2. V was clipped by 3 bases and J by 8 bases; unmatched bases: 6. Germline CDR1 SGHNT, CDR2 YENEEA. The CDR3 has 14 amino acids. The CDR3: CASSLTSAVDEQFF. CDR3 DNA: TGTGCCAGCAGCTTGACTAGCGCGGTGGATGAGCAGTTCTTC.

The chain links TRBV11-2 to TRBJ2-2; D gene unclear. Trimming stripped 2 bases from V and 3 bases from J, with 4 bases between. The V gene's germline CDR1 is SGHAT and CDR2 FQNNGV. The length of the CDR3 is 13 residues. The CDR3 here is CASSLPDTGELFF. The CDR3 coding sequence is TGTGCCAGCAGCTTACCAGACACCGGGGAGCTGTTTTTT.